The source of this TCR beta chain is a study of blood T cell repertoires in COVID-19. The table came from immunoSEQ multiplex PCR; TCRdb's copy has only in-frame clones and leaves some out. Here the sample spans 40,000 to 45,000 clones, more than 65% being singletons. From germline, CDR1 is SGHDN and CDR2 FVKESK. V was trimmed by 1 base and J by 0 bases, leaving 18 bases between them. This CDR3 spans 18 amino acids. The sequenced material came from peripheral blood. This receptor was identified in a man aged 80 or over with acute or convalescent COVID-19. The genes are TRBV14 and TRBJ2-5, with D possibly being TRBD2 (6 bases). The CDR3 here is CASSQARGLFVDQETQYF. The CDR3 DNA sequence: TGTGCCAGCAGCCAAGCGAGGGGACTCTTCGTTGACCAAGAGACCCAGTACTTC.